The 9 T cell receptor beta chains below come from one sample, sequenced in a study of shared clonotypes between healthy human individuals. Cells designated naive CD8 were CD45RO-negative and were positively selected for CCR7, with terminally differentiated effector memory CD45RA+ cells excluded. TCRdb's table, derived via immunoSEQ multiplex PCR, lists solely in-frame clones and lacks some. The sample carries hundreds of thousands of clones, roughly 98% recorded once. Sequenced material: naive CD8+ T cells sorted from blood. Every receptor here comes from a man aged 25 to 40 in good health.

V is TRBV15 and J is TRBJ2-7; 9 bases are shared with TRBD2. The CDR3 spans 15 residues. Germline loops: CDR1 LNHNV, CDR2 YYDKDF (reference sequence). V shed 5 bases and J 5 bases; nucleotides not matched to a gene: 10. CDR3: CATSLNPGLADEQYF. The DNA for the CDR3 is TGTGCCACCAGCCTCAATCCGGGACTAGCCGACGAGCAGTACTTC. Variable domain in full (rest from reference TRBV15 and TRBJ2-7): DAMVIQNPRYQVTQFGKPVTLSCSQTLNHNVMYWYQQKSSQAPKLLFHYYDKDFNNEADTPDNFQSRRPNTSFCFLDIRSPGLGDTAMYLCATSLNPGLADEQYFGPGTRLTVT.

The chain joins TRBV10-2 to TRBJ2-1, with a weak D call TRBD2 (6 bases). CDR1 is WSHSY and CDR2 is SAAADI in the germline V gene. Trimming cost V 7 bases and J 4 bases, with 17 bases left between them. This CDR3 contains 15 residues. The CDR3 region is CASTPGLTMYNEQFF. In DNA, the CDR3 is TGCGCCAGCACCCCAGGACTAACCATGTACAATGAGCAGTTCTTC.

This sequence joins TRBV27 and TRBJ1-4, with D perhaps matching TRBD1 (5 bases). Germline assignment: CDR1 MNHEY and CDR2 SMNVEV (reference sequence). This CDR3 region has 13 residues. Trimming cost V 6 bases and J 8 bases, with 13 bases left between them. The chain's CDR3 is CASRKLGEEKLFF. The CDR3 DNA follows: TGTGCCAGCAGAAAACTAGGGGAGGAAAAACTGTTTTTT.

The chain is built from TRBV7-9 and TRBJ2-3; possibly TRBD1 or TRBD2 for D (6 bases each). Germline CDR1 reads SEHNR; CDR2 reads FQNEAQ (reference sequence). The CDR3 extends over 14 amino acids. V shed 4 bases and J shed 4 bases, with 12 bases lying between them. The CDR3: CASSSSGEADTQYF. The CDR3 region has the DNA TGTGCCAGCAGCTCGTCAGGGGAGGCAGATACGCAGTATTTT.

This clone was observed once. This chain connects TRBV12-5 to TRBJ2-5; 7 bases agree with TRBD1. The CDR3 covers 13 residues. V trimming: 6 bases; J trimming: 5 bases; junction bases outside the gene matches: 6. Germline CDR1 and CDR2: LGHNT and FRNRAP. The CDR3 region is CASGTTGRETQYF. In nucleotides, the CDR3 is TGTGCTAGTGGAACGACAGGGCGGGAGACCCAGTACTTC.

CDR3 coding DNA: TGTGCCAGCAGCTTAGGGCTTGATCAGCCCCAGCATTTT. The encoded protein is CASSLGLDQPQHF. V gene TRBV11-1 combines with J gene TRBJ1-5; D gene uncertain. The CDR3 contains 13 residues. Trimming shortened V by 1 base and J by 5 bases, and 6 bases separated the two germline ends. From germline, CDR1 is SGHAT and CDR2 FQDESV (reference sequence).

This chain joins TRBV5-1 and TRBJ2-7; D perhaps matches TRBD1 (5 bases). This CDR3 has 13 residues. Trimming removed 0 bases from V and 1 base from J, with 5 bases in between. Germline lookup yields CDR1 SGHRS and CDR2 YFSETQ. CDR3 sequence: CASSLEGSYEQYF. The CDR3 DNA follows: TGCGCCAGCAGCTTGGAGGGGTCCTACGAGCAGTACTTC.

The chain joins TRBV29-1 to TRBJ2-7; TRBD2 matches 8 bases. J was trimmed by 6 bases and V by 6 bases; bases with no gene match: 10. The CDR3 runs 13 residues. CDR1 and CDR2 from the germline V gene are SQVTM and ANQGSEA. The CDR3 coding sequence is TGCAGCGTAATAGCGGGGCCAAGGGCCGAGCAGTACTTC. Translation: CSVIAGPRAEQYF.

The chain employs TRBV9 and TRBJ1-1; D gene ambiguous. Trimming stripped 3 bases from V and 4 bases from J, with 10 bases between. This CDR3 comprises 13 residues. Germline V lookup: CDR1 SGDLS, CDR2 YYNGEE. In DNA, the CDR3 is TGTGCCAGCAGCGGGTTTGGTGCCACTGAAGCTTTCTTT. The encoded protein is CASSGFGATEAFF.